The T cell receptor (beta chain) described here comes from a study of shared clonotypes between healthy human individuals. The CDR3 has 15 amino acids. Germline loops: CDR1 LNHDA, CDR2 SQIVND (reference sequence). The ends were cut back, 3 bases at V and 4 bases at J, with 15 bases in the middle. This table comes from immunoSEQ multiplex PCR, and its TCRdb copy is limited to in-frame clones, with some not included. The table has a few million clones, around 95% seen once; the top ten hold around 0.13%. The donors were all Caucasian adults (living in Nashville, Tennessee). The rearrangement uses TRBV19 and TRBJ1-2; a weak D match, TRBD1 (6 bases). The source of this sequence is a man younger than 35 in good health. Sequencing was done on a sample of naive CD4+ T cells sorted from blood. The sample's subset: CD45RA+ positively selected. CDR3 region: CASSIPGAGTYGYTF. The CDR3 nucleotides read TGTGCCAGTAGTATTCCGGGGGCAGGCACCTATGGCTACACCTTC.